Listed below are T cell receptor beta chains from one sample, sequenced in a study of cytomegalovirus exposure and HLA in healthy donors. The method was immunoSEQ multiplex PCR; TCRdb's version includes in-frame clones alone and lacks a portion of them. This table has over 150,000 clones, approximately 77% appearing once. Sequences were obtained from PBMCs. The receptors here all came from a man under 40 in good health and CMV-seropositive. Both conserved end residues are trimmed from each CDR3. Clone size is shown for a subset of rows, as once, few, many or a class of expanded clone.

clone_size v_call cdr3_aa
- TRBV27 ASIAGGHMNTEAF
- TRBV23-1 APRRKQY
once TRBV7-3 ASSLKGTSKSLNEQF
- TRBV6-5 ASSYSLGQVYEQY
- TRBV7-2 ASSLVSRRTDTQY
- TRBV9 ASKTGVNSPLH
- TRBV5-1 ASRTGGGKTQY
- TRBV4-3 ASSQEAGYEQY
- TRBV2 ASSGDRGNYNEQF
- TRBV19 ASSILAGRDTGELF
- TRBV7-9 ASSLALDTETQY
- TRBV18 ASSPLGQGAIDTQY
- TRBV9 ASSARTGAGELF
- TRBV9 ASATSGVYNEQF
- TRBV6-5 ASSYNFGTLTYEQY
- TRBV30 AWGPNTGELF
- TRBV7-9 ASSLGQASYEQY
once TRBV6-1 ASIMDRAYEQY
- TRBV19 ASSILSSGGTDTQY
- TRBV7-3 ASSLNSGAYEQY
- TRBV11-2 ASSPDRVSYEQY